A single sample gave rise to the 28 T cell receptor beta chains below, sequenced in a study of early T cells in non-severe SARS-CoV-2 infection. Each CDR3 protein gets one entry after TCRdb re-called the 5' RACE reads with MiXCR. The sample holds roughly 25,000 distinct CDR3 sequences; over 3.5% are singletons and the top ten take about 4.4%. Sequencing was carried out using whole blood. All receptors derive from an adult who was a healthcare worker with PCR-confirmed SARS-CoV-2 infection or an uninfected control (not recorded which).

This clonotype was seen repeatedly, ten times or more. V gene TRBV18 combines with J gene TRBJ1-4; the D gene is possibly TRBD1 (5 bases). The CDR3 runs to 13 residues. From germline, CDR1 is KGHSH and CDR2 LQKENI. Trimming pared 9 bases from V and 4 bases from J, leaving 12 bases between. The CDR3 sequence is CASVRDVNEKLFF. DNA for the CDR3: TGTGCCAGTGTCCGGGACGTTAATGAAAAACTGTTTTTT.

This clonotype has more than one count but fewer than ten. This chain connects TRBV28 to TRBJ2-7, with D maybe TRBD2 (7 bases). The ends were cut back, 3 bases at V and 5 bases at J, with 11 bases in the middle. The CDR3 loop spans 13 amino acids. Germline V CDR1 and CDR2: MDHEN, SYDVKM. Written as DNA, the CDR3 is TGTGCCAGCAGTTTCGGGGGGCGGAACGAGCAGTACTTC. It encodes CASSFGGRNEQYF.

The chain carries TRBV20-1 and TRBJ1-5, with a tentative D call TRBD1 (6 bases). Germline assignment: CDR1 DFQATT and CDR2 SNEGSKA (reference sequence). CDR3 size: 19 residues. V was trimmed by 0 bases and J by 0 bases, leaving 21 bases between them. This CDR3 reads CSARDYRDTELYSNQPQHF. The CDR3 coding sequence is TGCAGTGCTAGAGATTACAGGGACACCGAATTGTATAGCAATCAGCCCCAGCATTTT.

The genes are TRBV7-3 and TRBJ2-2; TRBD2 aligns across 10 bases. V lost 5 bases to trimming and J lost 5 bases; unmatched junction nucleotides: 8. The CDR3 has 16 residues. CDR1 and CDR2 (germline): SGHTA, FQGTGA. CDR3 sequence: CASSPGASGRTGELFF. In nucleotides, the CDR3 is TGTGCCAGCAGCCCCGGGGCTAGCGGGAGAACCGGGGAGCTGTTTTTT.

Ten or more counts support this clonotype. J is TRBJ2-1 and V is TRBV2; D might be TRBD1 or TRBD2, each matching 5 bases. The germline CDR1 and CDR2 sequences are SNHLY and FYNNEI. This CDR3 region has 15 residues. The V and J ends lost 5 bases and 4 bases respectively, with 15 bases between them. CDR3 amino acids: CASSPTRGDYNEQFF. The CDR3, as DNA: TGTGCCAGCAGTCCCACTAGAGGGGATTACAATGAGCAGTTCTTC.

This clonotype was detected many times. The chain carries TRBV11-2 and TRBJ1-3; D is uncertain. Per germline, CDR1 SGHAT and CDR2 FQNNGV. The CDR3 extends over 13 amino acids. The germline V and J ends were trimmed by 4 bases and 15 bases, with 19 bases remaining between them. CDR3 sequence: CASSSDLQAPAYF. The CDR3 nucleotides read TGTGCCAGCAGCTCCGACCTTCAGGCTCCAGCATATTTT.

This clonotype is termed medium-sized. In DNA form, the CDR3 reads TGTGCCAGTAGTCCCGCACGTTACAATGAGCAGTTCTTC. Its translation is CASSPARYNEQFF. This chain joins TRBV19 and TRBJ2-1; D unresolved. V was pared by 5 bases and J by 4 bases, with 9 bases between. The CDR3 runs to 13 residues. The germline CDR1 and CDR2 sequences are LNHDA and SQIVND (reference sequence).

In this sample, this clonotype turned up many times. The chain recombines TRBV7-8 with TRBJ1-1, with D possibly matching TRBD1 (5 bases). Germline values: CDR1 SGHVS, CDR2 FQNEAQ. There are 13 residues in the CDR3. The V end was cut by 1 base, the J end by 5 bases, with 8 bases between. CDR3 region: CASSLGGATEAFF. CDR3 bases: TGTGCCAGCAGCTTAGGGGGCGCGACTGAAGCTTTCTTT.

The V call is TRBV7-2, the J call TRBJ2-7; D is uncertain. The V gene's germline CDR1 is SGHTA and CDR2 FQGNSA. V was pared by 6 bases and J by 4 bases, with 16 bases between. The CDR3 extends over 14 amino acids. The CDR3 bases are TGTGCCAGCAGTCGAGAAGGGCACTCGTACGAGCAGTACTTC. Its protein product is CASSREGHSYEQYF.

This clonotype has a handful of counts. The gene calls are TRBV20-1 and TRBJ2-3; TRBD2 might be the D (6 bases). The CDR3 runs 15 residues. Germline V gene sequence: CDR1 DFQATT, CDR2 SNEGSKA (reference sequence). The V and J ends lost 4 bases and 2 bases respectively, with 16 bases between them. The CDR3 coding sequence is TGCAGTGCTATGGGAGTAGCGGACTACACAGATACGCAGTATTTT. This sequence encodes CSAMGVADYTDTQYF.

In its sample, this clonotype was seen many times. The gene calls are TRBV19 and TRBJ1-1, with TRBD1 as a possible D gene (6 bases). The V and J ends lost 1 base and 2 bases respectively, with 17 bases between them. The CDR3 totals 17 residues. Germline assignment: CDR1 LNHDA and CDR2 SQIVND (reference sequence). The chain's CDR3 is CASSIARTDSINTEAFF. CDR3 in DNA: TGTGCCAGTAGTATAGCGAGGACGGACAGCATTAACACTGAAGCTTTCTTT.

In its sample, this clonotype was seen many times. The chain couples TRBV24-1 to TRBJ2-2; 7 bases line up with TRBD2. The CDR3 length is 13 residues. Germline V gives CDR1 KGHDR, CDR2 SFDVKD. V gave up 8 bases and J gave up 1 base; unmatched junction bases: 0. As DNA, the CDR3 is TGTGCCACCAAGCGGGAGAACACCGGGGAGCTGTTTTTT. Encoded protein: CATKRENTGELFF.

This clonotype was detected only a few times. V and J are TRBV12-3 or TRBV12-4 and TRBJ2-1; 7 bases match TRBD2. CDR3 length: 14 residues. Trimming took 3 bases from V and 6 from J; bases not matched to a gene: 5. Here the CDR3 DNA reads TGTGCCAGCAGTTTGGGGGGGGTAGGCAATGAGCAGTTCTTC. This encodes CASSLGGVGNEQFF.

This clonotype occurred many times. The rearrangement joins TRBV7-8 to TRBJ1-5, with 7 bases fitting TRBD1. Germline-derived CDR1 and CDR2 are SGHVS and FQNEAQ. This CDR3 spans 15 amino acids. V gave up 2 bases and J gave up 5 bases; unmatched junction bases: 6. CDR3 in DNA: TGTGCCAGCAGCTTACGACAGGGTCTCGATCAGCCCCAGCATTTT. Encoded protein: CASSLRQGLDQPQHF.

This clonotype was observed many times. The rearrangement links TRBV20-1 to TRBJ2-1; D remains ambiguous. CDR1 is DFQATT, CDR2 SNEGSKA, per germline (reference sequence). The V gene lost 0 bases and the J gene lost 4 bases, with 7 bases spanning the gap. The CDR3 contains 13 residues. The CDR3 reads CSARDSGYNEQFF. The DNA for the CDR3 is TGCAGTGCTAGAGATTCCGGGTACAATGAGCAGTTCTTC.

Relative to its sample, this clonotype is medium-sized. This chain joins TRBV10-2 and TRBJ2-3; D remains ambiguous. In germline, CDR1 is WSHSY, CDR2 SAAADI. V was cut by 8 bases and J by 9 bases, with 12 bases left in between. The CDR3 extends over 11 amino acids. CDR3 loop: CASGPSTTQYF. CDR3 coding DNA: TGCGCCAGCGGCCCGAGTACCACGCAGTATTTT.

This clonotype was observed many times. The rearrangement joins TRBV5-1 to TRBJ2-3; 7 bases agree with TRBD1. The V gene's germline CDR1 is SGHRS and CDR2 YFSETQ. The V and J ends lost 2 bases and 8 bases, in that order; junction bases with no gene match: 11. The CDR3 runs 15 residues. The CDR3 reads CASSFAERGQTTQYF. CDR3 nucleotides: TGCGCCAGCAGCTTCGCAGAGAGGGGGCAGACTACGCAGTATTTT.

In its sample, this clonotype was seen once. V gene TRBV29-1 combines with J gene TRBJ2-7, with D tentatively TRBD1 (6 bases). Germline V gives CDR1 SQVTM, CDR2 ANQGSEA. CDR3 size: 12 residues. V lost 8 bases, J lost 1 base, and 12 bases lay in between. The CDR3 sequence: CSSRTESYEQYF. The CDR3, as DNA: TGCAGCAGCCGGACAGAATCCTACGAGCAGTACTTC.

This clonotype was seen ten or more times. J is TRBJ2-4 and V is TRBV28; D uncertain. The germline CDR1 and CDR2 sequences are MDHEN and SYDVKM. CDR3 length: 13 amino acids. Trimming shortened V by 8 bases and J by 0 bases, and 8 bases separated the two germline ends. The CDR3 loop is CASSRAAKNIQYF. The CDR3 region has the DNA TGTGCCAGCTCCAGAGCAGCCAAAAACATTCAGTACTTC. The variable domain in full, with the rest retrieved from reference TRBV28 and TRBJ2-4, is DVKVTQSSRYLVKRTGEKVFLECVQDMDHENMFWYRQDPGLGLRLIYFSYDVKMKEKGDIPEGYSVSREKKERFSLILESASTNQTSMYLCASSRAAKNIQYFGAGTRLSVL.

The chain couples TRBV10-3 to TRBJ1-6; TRBD1 might be the D (6 bases). Trimming removed 1 base at V and 6 bases at J, with 7 bases between. Germline assignment: CDR1 ENHRY and CDR2 SYGVKD. This CDR3 has 14 residues. The DNA for the CDR3 is TGTGCCATCAGTGAGTGGACAGCTAATTCACCCCTCCACTTT. It codes for CAISEWTANSPLHF.

In this sample, this clonotype turned up many times. The CDR3 DNA sequence: TGTGCCAGCAAAGGGGGGTCAGGGGGCGGGAGCAATCAGCCCCAGCATTTT. Its protein product is CASKGGSGGGSNQPQHF. The chain has TRBV27 and TRBJ1-5; TRBD1 matches 8 bases. V dropped 7 bases and J dropped 1; count of bases not matched to a gene: 12. CDR1 and CDR2 from the germline V gene are MNHEY and SMNVEV (reference sequence). This CDR3 spans 17 amino acids.

This clonotype was picked up many times. The DNA for the CDR3 is TGTGCCAGCAGCTTAGTAGGCCTCCTACGGGATGAGCAGTTCTTC. This encodes CASSLVGLLRDEQFF. This rearrangement joins TRBV7-2 to TRBJ2-1, with D unresolved. Deletions cut 1 base from V and 8 bases from J, with 15 bases between. The CDR3 consists of 15 residues. Germline V lookup: CDR1 SGHTA, CDR2 FQGNSA.

This clonotype was seen ten or more times. The chain is built from TRBV27 and TRBJ1-1; 10 nucleotides match TRBD1. With V trimmed by 4 bases and J by 0 bases, 2 bases remained unmatched. In germline, CDR1 is MNHEY, CDR2 SMNVEV (reference sequence). The CDR3 runs 15 residues. CDR3 sequence reads: CASSYGTGVNTEAFF. The CDR3 nucleotides are TGTGCCAGCAGTTACGGGACAGGGGTGAACACTGAAGCTTTCTTT.

The table lists this clonotype with many counts. The rearrangement uses TRBV7-9 and TRBJ2-1; the match to TRBD2 covers 10 bases. Trimming at V came to 5 bases and at J to 8 bases, leaving 9 bases not matched to a gene. This CDR3 contains 15 residues. Germline V gene data show CDR1 as SEHNR and CDR2 as FQNEAQ (reference sequence). CDR3 in DNA: TGTGCCAGCAGCCCACAATCTAGCGGGAGCGATGAGCAGTTCTTC. This codes for CASSPQSSGSDEQFF.

In its sample, this clonotype was seen many times. This chain connects TRBV20-1 to TRBJ2-1, with TRBD2 matching 7 bases. V gave up 3 bases and J gave up 0 bases; unmatched junction bases: 8. The CDR3 loop spans 16 amino acids. In germline, CDR1 is DFQATT, CDR2 SNEGSKA (reference sequence). The CDR3 sequence is CSASGGLMSSYNEQFF. CDR3 nucleotides: TGCAGTGCTAGCGGGGGGTTAATGAGCTCCTACAATGAGCAGTTCTTC.

In its sample, this clonotype was seen many times. This chain connects TRBV20-1 to TRBJ2-1, with TRBD2 identical over 14 bases. Germline lookup yields CDR1 DFQATT and CDR2 SNEGSKA (reference sequence). There are 16 residues in the CDR3. J was trimmed by 7 bases and V by 3 bases; bases with no gene match: 8. CDR3 loop: CSASLRTSGRRNEQFF. DNA for the CDR3: TGCAGTGCTAGCCTCCGGACTAGCGGGAGGCGGAATGAGCAGTTCTTC.

At least ten counts were recorded for this clonotype. The chain combines TRBV2 with TRBJ2-5; 8 bases fit TRBD1. Trimming cost V 6 bases and J 6 bases; bases outside gene matches: 3. Germline V CDR1 and CDR2: SNHLY, FYNNEI. The CDR3 is made up of 12 amino acids. The CDR3: CASRGDRKTQYF. The CDR3 DNA reads TGTGCCAGCAGGGGGGACAGGAAGACCCAGTACTTC.

This clonotype showed up many times. This sequence joins TRBV15 and TRBJ2-1; 9 bases agree with TRBD2. V dropped 1 base and J dropped 10; count of bases not matched to a gene: 8. The germline gives CDR1 LNHNV, CDR2 YYDKDF (reference sequence). CDR3 length: 15 residues. DNA for the CDR3: TGTGCCACCAGCAGAGCAGCGGGGGGCGATTGGGAGCAGTTCTTC. It translates to CATSRAAGGDWEQFF.